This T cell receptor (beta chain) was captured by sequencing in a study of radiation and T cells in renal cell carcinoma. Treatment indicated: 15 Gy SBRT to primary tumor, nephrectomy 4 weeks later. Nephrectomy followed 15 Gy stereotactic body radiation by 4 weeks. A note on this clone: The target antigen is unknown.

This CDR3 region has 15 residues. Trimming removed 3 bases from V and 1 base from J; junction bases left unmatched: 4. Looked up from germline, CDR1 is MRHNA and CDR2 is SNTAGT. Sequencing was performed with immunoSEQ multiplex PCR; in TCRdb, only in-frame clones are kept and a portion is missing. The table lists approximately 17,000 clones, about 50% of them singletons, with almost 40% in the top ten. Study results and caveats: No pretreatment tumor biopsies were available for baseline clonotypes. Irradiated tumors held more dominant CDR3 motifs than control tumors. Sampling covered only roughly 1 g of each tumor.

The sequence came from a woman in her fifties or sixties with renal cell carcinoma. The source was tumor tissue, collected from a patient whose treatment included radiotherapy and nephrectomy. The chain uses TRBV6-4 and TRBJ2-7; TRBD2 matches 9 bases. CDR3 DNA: TGTGCCAGCAGTGAATTAGCGGGGGATTCCTACGAGCAGTACTTC. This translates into CASSELAGDSYEQYF.